This record concerns one TCR beta chain sequence. Germline V CDR1 and CDR2: SGDLS, YYNGEE. The CDR3 runs 17 residues. Trimming pared 2 bases from V and 4 bases from J, leaving 16 bases between. This sample was taken from a study of blood T cell repertoires in COVID-19. The wider study: T cells, B-cell-depleted T cells, or PBMCs provided the cDNA or gDNA that served as material.

In the authors' workflow: The authors estimated nucleated cell counts from reference gene primer amplification. Sequenced by immunoSEQ multiplex PCR; TCRdb stores in-frame clones only, minus some. The DNA gave D and trimming, while V, J and clone size come from that table. Of 100,000 or so clones in the sample, 84% were seen once. The clonotype comes from a woman aged 60-70 years with acute or convalescent COVID-19. Material: peripheral blood. The V call is TRBV9, the J call TRBJ1-6, with a possible D match to TRBD1 (5 bases). The CDR3 DNA sequence: TGTGCCAGCAGCGTCCCTCGAAAGGGGTATTATAATTCACCCCTCCACTTT. Residues: CASSVPRKGYYNSPLHF.